A single sample is the source of the 28 T cell receptor beta chains below, sequenced in a study of cytomegalovirus exposure and HLA in healthy donors. Produced via immunoSEQ multiplex PCR; TCRdb's table is partial and in-frame only. The table has 210,000 or so clones, approximately 86% seen once. The sequenced sample was PBMCs. These receptors were taken from a woman aged 18 to 35 in good health and CMV-seronegative.

This chain uses TRBV4-2 with TRBJ2-7; 11 nucleotides match TRBD2. CDR1 LGHNA and CDR2 YNFKEQ come from the germline V gene. Germline trimming cut 5 bases from V and 1 base from J; bases unmatched to any gene: 7. The CDR3 consists of 16 residues. CDR3 sequence reads: CASSSGTSGGSYEQYF. CDR3 bases: TGTGCCAGCAGCTCCGGGACTAGCGGAGGTTCCTACGAGCAGTACTTC.

The chain couples TRBV28 to TRBJ2-7; D is possibly TRBD1 (7 bases). Germline values: CDR1 MDHEN, CDR2 SYDVKM. The V end lost 7 bases, the J end lost 0 bases, and 16 bases lay between the germline ends. The CDR3 is made up of 15 amino acids. CDR3 coding DNA: TGTGCCAGCACAGTGGAGGGGGCCCCCTCCTACGAGCAGTACTTC. Protein: CASTVEGAPSYEQYF.

This chain uses TRBV19 with TRBJ2-1, with 7 nucleotides matching TRBD1. The germline V gene has CDR1 LNHDA and CDR2 SQIVND (reference sequence). V trimming: 4 bases; J trimming: 7 bases; junction bases outside the gene matches: 4. This CDR3 comprises 13 residues. The DNA for the CDR3 is TGTGCCAGTAGTAGACAGGGTGCTAATGAGCAGTTCTTC. Protein: CASSRQGANEQFF.

The chain is built from TRBV25-1 and TRBJ1-5; no firm D call. The CDR3 loop spans 14 amino acids. V gave up 4 bases and J gave up 6 bases, with 13 bases separating them. CDR1 is MGHDK, CDR2 SYGVNS, per germline. CDR3: CASSAGEESQPQHF. CDR3 DNA sequence: TGTGCCAGCAGTGCTGGGGAGGAGAGTCAGCCCCAGCATTTT.

The V gene is TRBV6-1, the J gene TRBJ2-1; possibly TRBD1 for D (6 bases). V gave up 7 bases and J gave up 3 bases, with 10 bases separating them. In germline, CDR1 is MNHNS, CDR2 SASEGT. This CDR3 is built from 13 residues. CDR3 loop: CASTRGHYNEQFF. Written as DNA, the CDR3 is TGTGCCAGCACCAGGGGCCACTACAATGAGCAGTTCTTC.

The rearrangement uses TRBV28 and TRBJ1-2; TRBD1 agrees at 7 bases. The CDR3 totals 13 residues. Per the germline V gene, CDR1 is MDHEN and CDR2 is SYDVKM. V lost 6 bases to trimming and J lost 5 bases; unmatched junction nucleotides: 6. The CDR3 sequence: CASSYSTGYGYTF. CDR3 sequence (DNA): TGTGCCAGCAGCTACTCGACAGGGTATGGCTACACCTTC.

The chain joins TRBV20-1 to TRBJ2-1; the D is unclear. This CDR3 has 11 amino acids. The ends were cut back, 6 bases at V and 3 bases at J, with 6 bases in the middle. CDR1 DFQATT and CDR2 SNEGSKA come from the germline V gene (reference sequence). The CDR3 here is CSAQFYNEQFF. The CDR3 DNA sequence: TGCAGTGCCCAATTCTACAATGAGCAGTTCTTC.

This chain connects TRBV28 to TRBJ1-2; D not resolved. This CDR3 is 13 amino acids long. Germline CDR1 is MDHEN and CDR2 is SYDVKM. V was cut by 2 bases and J by 3 bases, with 7 bases left in between. The CDR3 loop is CASSLGRDYGYTF. DNA for the CDR3: TGTGCCAGCAGTTTAGGCCGGGACTATGGCTACACCTTC.

This CDR3 is CAWSVATGTGSYEQYF. The DNA for the CDR3 is TGTGCCTGGAGTGTTGCAACCGGGACAGGGTCCTACGAGCAGTACTTC. The chain has TRBV30 and TRBJ2-7; the match to TRBD1 covers 9 bases. V shed 0 bases, J shed 1 base, and the junction held 7 bases outside the gene matches. CDR1 and CDR2 from the germline V gene are GTSNPN and SVGIG (reference sequence). The CDR3 has 16 residues.

The gene calls are TRBV7-6 and TRBJ2-3; no clear D gene. CDR1 is SGHVS and CDR2 is FNYEAQ in the germline V gene. Trimming cost V 0 bases and J 3 bases, with 10 bases left between them. The CDR3 is 15 residues long. This chain's CDR3 is CASSLANSRTDTQYF. The CDR3 DNA follows: TGTGCCAGCAGCTTAGCTAACAGCCGGACAGATACGCAGTATTTT.

The chain's CDR3 is CAWSDFAGGEQFF. The CDR3 bases are TGTGCCTGGAGTGATTTTGCGGGAGGGGAGCAGTTCTTC. This chain uses TRBV30 with TRBJ2-1; 9 bases align to TRBD2. J gave up 10 bases and V 1 base, and 5 bases lay outside the gene matches. The CDR3 is 13 amino acids. Germline V CDR1 and CDR2: GTSNPN, SVGIG (reference sequence).

The V and J genes are TRBV10-1 and TRBJ2-2; possible D gene TRBD2, 6 bases. This CDR3 region has 15 residues. V shed 5 bases and J shed 2 bases, with 12 bases lying between them. Germline values: CDR1 WNHNN, CDR2 SYGVQD (reference sequence). DNA for the CDR3: TGCGCCAGCAGTCGATGGGGGGAAAACACCGGGGAGCTGTTTTTT. Translating gives CASSRWGENTGELFF.

This rearrangement joins TRBV7-2 to TRBJ1-2; 7 bases agree with TRBD1. Germline V lookup: CDR1 SGHTA, CDR2 FQGNSA. The trim removed 4 bases at V and 8 bases at J, leaving 10 bases unmatched. There are 14 residues in the CDR3. CDR3 DNA: TGTGCCAGCAGCTCTCAAGCAGGGGGTTGGGGCTACACCTTC. This codes for CASSSQAGGWGYTF.

This chain links TRBV6-5 with TRBJ1-5; possible D gene TRBD1, 5 bases. Trimming shortened V by 6 bases and J by 6 bases, and 15 bases separated the two germline ends. CDR1 is MNHEY, CDR2 SVGAGI, per germline. The CDR3 has 14 amino acids. CDR3 residues: CASRGGGSGQPQHF. The CDR3 DNA sequence: TGTGCCAGCAGGGGCGGGGGATCCGGTCAGCCCCAGCATTTT.

The CDR3 DNA reads as TGTGCCAGCAGTGAACTACTAGCGGGAGTGGAGACCCAGTACTTC. Its protein is CASSELLAGVETQYF. V usage is TRBV2 and J usage is TRBJ2-5; TRBD2 matches 11 bases. The V gene's germline CDR1 is SNHLY and CDR2 FYNNEI. The trim removed 2 bases at V and 5 bases at J, leaving 4 bases unmatched. The CDR3 length is 15 residues.

This clone showed up just once. V usage is TRBV28 and J usage is TRBJ1-2; 9 positions agree with TRBD1. Germline CDR1 MDHEN, CDR2 SYDVKM. This CDR3 has 16 residues. V lost 1 base, J lost 8 bases, and 11 bases stayed unmatched. CDR3 sequence reads: CASSLYPRDRVGGYTF. CDR3 in DNA: TGTGCCAGCAGTTTATACCCGAGGGACAGGGTGGGGGGCTACACCTTC.

The chain couples TRBV19 to TRBJ2-3; no definite D call. The CDR3 length is 14 residues. V lost 5 bases, J lost 0 bases, and 9 bases lay in between. CDR1 is LNHDA and CDR2 is SQIVND in the germline V gene (reference sequence). This chain's CDR3 is CASSQWSSTDTQYF. CDR3 sequence (DNA): TGTGCCAGTAGTCAGTGGAGTAGCACAGATACGCAGTATTTT. Based on the CDR3 plus reference TRBV19 and TRBJ2-3, the full variable domain is DGGITQSPKYLFRKEGQNVTLSCEQNLNHDAMYWYRQDPGQGLRLIYYSQIVNDFQKGDIAEGYSVSREKKESFPLTVTSAQKNPTAFYLCASSQWSSTDTQYFGPGTRLTVL.

This rearrangement joins TRBV9 to TRBJ2-6; D gene ambiguous. Germline assignment: CDR1 SGDLS and CDR2 YYNGEE. The length of the CDR3 is 16 residues. The germline V and J ends were trimmed by 3 bases and 1 base, with 11 bases remaining between them. The CDR3 bases are TGTGCCAGCAGCGCGCCTAGGTTATCTGGGGCCAACGTCCTGACTTTC. As protein: CASSAPRLSGANVLTF.

The gene calls are TRBV28 and TRBJ1-5, with a possible D match to TRBD1 (5 bases). Trimming left V 6 bases short and J 3 bases short, with 15 bases between. Germline lookup yields CDR1 MDHEN and CDR2 SYDVKM. The CDR3 sequence is 15 residues long. The CDR3 here is CASSRSTGNNQPQHF. The CDR3 DNA is TGTGCCAGCAGCCGCTCAACAGGAAACAATCAGCCCCAGCATTTT. The entire variable domain, with the rest obtained from reference TRBV28 and TRBJ1-5, is as follows: DVKVTQSSRYLVKRTGEKVFLECVQDMDHENMFWYRQDPGLGLRLIYFSYDVKMKEKGDIPEGYSVSREKKERFSLILESASTNQTSMYLCASSRSTGNNQPQHFGDGTRLSIL.

This clone occurred once. CDR3 residues: CSALNTEAFF. The CDR3 nucleotides read TGCAGCGCCTTGAACACTGAAGCTTTCTTT. This rearrangement joins TRBV29-1 to TRBJ1-1; D is unclear. The germline V gene has CDR1 SQVTM and CDR2 ANQGSEA. The CDR3 is 10 residues long. The V end lost 7 bases, the J end lost 0 bases, and 3 bases lay between the germline ends.

This clone came up once. The rearrangement uses TRBV7-9 and TRBJ2-7; no firm D call. The length of the CDR3 is 14 residues. Germline V CDR1 and CDR2: SEHNR, FQNEAQ (reference sequence). V was clipped by 1 base and J by 5 bases, with 12 bases between them. The CDR3 DNA reads TGTGCCAGCAGCTTAGAGCGTGTAAGCGACGAGCAGTACTTC. Its translation: CASSLERVSDEQYF.

This chain uses TRBV6-6 with TRBJ1-5; 9 positions match TRBD1. Per germline, CDR1 MNHNY and CDR2 SVGAGI (reference sequence). The CDR3 extends over 15 amino acids. Unmatched junction bases numbered 6, after V lost 6 bases and J lost 3 bases. The CDR3 is CASRRGTGNNQPQHF. CDR3 bases: TGTGCCAGCAGGCGCGGGACAGGGAACAATCAGCCCCAGCATTTT.

CDR3 residues: CASSSSASLEQYF. For the CDR3, the DNA is TGTGCCAGCAGTTCGTCGGCTAGTCTCGAGCAGTACTTC. The chain carries TRBV27 and TRBJ2-7; D remains unclear. Trimming cost V 4 bases and J 6 bases, with 13 bases left between them. CDR3 size: 13 residues. Germline V CDR1 and CDR2: MNHEY, SMNVEV (reference sequence).

The chain links TRBV2 to TRBJ2-2; D is possibly TRBD2 (7 bases). CDR3 length equals 17 residues. Germline V lookup: CDR1 SNHLY, CDR2 FYNNEI. V dropped 4 bases and J dropped 3 bases, with 18 bases sitting between them. The CDR3 spells CASSGGRSGKYTGELFF. The CDR3 region has the DNA TGTGCCAGCAGTGGGGGGCGAAGCGGGAAGTACACCGGGGAGCTGTTTTTT. The entire variable domain, with the rest obtained from reference TRBV2 and TRBJ2-2, is as follows: EPEVTQTPSHQVTQMGQEVILRCVPISNHLYFYWYRQILGQKVEFLVSFYNNEISEKSEIFDDQFSVERPDGSNFTLKIRSTKLEDSAMYFCASSGGRSGKYTGELFFGEGSRLTVL.

The chain uses TRBV4-1 and TRBJ2-7; 9 nucleotides align to TRBD2. The CDR3 contains 15 residues. Per germline, CDR1 MGHRA and CDR2 YSYEKL. V dropped 1 base and J dropped 1; count of bases not matched to a gene: 2. Here the CDR3 reads CASSQASGRSYEQYF. In nucleotides, the CDR3 is TGCGCCAGCAGCCAAGCAAGCGGGAGGTCCTACGAGCAGTACTTC.

The J gene is TRBJ2-1, the V gene TRBV6-1; D is uncertain. The CDR3 contains 12 residues. The germline V gene encodes CDR1 MNHNS and CDR2 SASEGT. V was cut by 2 bases and J by 10 bases, with 9 bases left in between. CDR3 nucleotide sequence: TGTGCCAGCAGTGAATGGGTCGGGGAGCAGTTCTTC. Its protein is CASSEWVGEQFF.

This chain connects TRBV28 to TRBJ2-3; tentatively, D is TRBD2 (6 bases). Trimming took 5 bases from V and 5 from J, leaving 20 bases between them. Germline V gives CDR1 MDHEN, CDR2 SYDVKM. The CDR3 is 16 amino acids. The CDR3 DNA follows: TGTGCCAGCAGTGCAAGCATCGCGGGACGGCTAGATACGCAGTATTTT. This translates into CASSASIAGRLDTQYF.

The chain links TRBV27 to TRBJ2-7; 12 bases map to TRBD2. There are 16 residues in the CDR3. Germline CDR1 and CDR2: MNHEY and SMNVEV (reference sequence). With V trimmed by 5 bases and J by 0 bases, 5 bases remained unmatched. This CDR3 reads CASSPTSGSLSYEQYF. As DNA, the CDR3 is TGTGCCAGCAGTCCGACTAGCGGGAGTCTCTCCTACGAGCAGTACTTC.